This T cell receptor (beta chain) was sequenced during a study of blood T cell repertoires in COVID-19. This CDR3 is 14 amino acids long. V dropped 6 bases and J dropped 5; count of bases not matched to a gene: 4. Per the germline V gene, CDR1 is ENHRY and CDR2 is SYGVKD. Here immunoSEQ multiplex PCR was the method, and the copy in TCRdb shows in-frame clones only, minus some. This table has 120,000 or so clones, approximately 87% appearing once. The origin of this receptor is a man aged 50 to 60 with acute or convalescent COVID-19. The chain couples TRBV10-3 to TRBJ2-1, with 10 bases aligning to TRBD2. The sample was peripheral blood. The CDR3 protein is CAIREREGHNEQFF. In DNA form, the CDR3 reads TGTGCCATCAGAGAGCGGGAGGGCCACAATGAGCAGTTCTTC.